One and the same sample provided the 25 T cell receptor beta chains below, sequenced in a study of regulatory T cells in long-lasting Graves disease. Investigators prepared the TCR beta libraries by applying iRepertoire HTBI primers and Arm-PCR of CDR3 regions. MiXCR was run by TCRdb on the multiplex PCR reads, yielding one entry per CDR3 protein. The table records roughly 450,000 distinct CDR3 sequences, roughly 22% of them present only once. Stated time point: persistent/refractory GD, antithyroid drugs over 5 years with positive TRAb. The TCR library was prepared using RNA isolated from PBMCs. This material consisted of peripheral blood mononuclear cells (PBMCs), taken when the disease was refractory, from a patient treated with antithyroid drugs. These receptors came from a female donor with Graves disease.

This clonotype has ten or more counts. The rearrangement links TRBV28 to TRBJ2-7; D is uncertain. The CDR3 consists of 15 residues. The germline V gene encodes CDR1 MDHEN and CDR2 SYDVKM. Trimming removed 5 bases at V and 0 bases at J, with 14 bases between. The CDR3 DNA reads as TGTGCCAGCAGTCCGGGCCTCACCCGCTCCTACGAGCAGTACTTC. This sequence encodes CASSPGLTRSYEQYF. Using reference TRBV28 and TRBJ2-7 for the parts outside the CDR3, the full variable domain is DVKVTQSSRYLVKRTGEKVFLECVQDMDHENMFWYRQDPGLGLRLIYFSYDVKMKEKGDIPEGYSVSREKKERFSLILESASTNQTSMYLCASSPGLTRSYEQYFGPGTRLTVT.

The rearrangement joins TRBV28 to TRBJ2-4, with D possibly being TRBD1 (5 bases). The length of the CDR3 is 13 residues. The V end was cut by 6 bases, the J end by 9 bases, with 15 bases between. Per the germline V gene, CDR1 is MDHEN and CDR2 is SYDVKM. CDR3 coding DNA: TGTGCCAGCAGACCTAGGGGATGGGGCATTCAGTACTTC. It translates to CASRPRGWGIQYF.

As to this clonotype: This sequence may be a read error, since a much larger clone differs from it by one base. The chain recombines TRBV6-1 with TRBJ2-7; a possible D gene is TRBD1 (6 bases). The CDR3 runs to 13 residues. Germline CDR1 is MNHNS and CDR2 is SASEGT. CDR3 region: CASSHRDNYEQCF. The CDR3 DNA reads TGTGCCAGCAGCCACCGGGACAACTACGAGCAGTGCTTC.

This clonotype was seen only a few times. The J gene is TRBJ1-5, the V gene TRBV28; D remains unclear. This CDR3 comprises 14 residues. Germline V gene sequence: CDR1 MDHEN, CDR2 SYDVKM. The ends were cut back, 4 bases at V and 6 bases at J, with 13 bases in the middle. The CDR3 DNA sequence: TGTGCCAGCAGTTACGGTGAGGGTCCTCAGCCCCAGCATTTT. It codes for CASSYGEGPQPQHF. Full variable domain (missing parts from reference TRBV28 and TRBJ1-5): DVKVTQSSRYLVKRTGEKVFLECVQDMDHENMFWYRQDPGLGLRLIYFSYDVKMKEKGDIPEGYSVSREKKERFSLILESASTNQTSMYLCASSYGEGPQPQHFGDGTRLSIL.

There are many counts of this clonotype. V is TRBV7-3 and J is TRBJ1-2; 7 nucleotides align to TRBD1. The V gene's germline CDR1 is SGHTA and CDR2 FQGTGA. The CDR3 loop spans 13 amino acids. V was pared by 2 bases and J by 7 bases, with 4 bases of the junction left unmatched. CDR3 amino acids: CASSLEQGIGYTF. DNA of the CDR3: TGTGCCAGCAGCTTAGAACAGGGGATTGGCTACACCTTC.

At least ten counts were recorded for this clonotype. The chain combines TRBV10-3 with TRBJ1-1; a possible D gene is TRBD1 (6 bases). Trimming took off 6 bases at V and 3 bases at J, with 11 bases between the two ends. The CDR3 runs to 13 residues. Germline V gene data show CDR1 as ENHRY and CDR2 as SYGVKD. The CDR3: CAISGTLYTEAFF. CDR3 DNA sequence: TGTGCCATCAGCGGGACATTATACACTGAAGCTTTCTTT.

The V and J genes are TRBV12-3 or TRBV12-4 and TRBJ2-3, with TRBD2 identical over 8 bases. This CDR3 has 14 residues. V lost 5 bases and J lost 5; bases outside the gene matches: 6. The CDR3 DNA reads TGTGCCAGCAGTCGGGGGGGCCAGGGAGATACGCAGTATTTT. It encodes CASSRGGQGDTQYF.

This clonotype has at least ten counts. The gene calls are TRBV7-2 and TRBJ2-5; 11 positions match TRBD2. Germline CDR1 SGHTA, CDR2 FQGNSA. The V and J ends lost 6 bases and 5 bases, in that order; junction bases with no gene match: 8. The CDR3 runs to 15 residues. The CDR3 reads CASSSPGTSGETQYF. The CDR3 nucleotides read TGTGCCAGCAGTTCCCCCGGGACTAGCGGCGAGACCCAGTACTTC. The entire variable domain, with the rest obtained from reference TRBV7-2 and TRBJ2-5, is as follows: GAGVSQSPSNKVTEKGKDVELRCDPISGHTALYWYRQSLGQGLEFLIYFQGNSAPDKSGLPSDRFSAERTGGSVSTLTIQRTQQEDSAVYLCASSSPGTSGETQYFGPGTRLLVL.

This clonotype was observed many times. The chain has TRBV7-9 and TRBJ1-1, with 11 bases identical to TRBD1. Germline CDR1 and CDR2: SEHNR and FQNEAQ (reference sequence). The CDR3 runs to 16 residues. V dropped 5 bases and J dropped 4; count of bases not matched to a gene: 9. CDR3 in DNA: TGTGCCAGCAGCATCGGGGCCGGGACAGGGGGCACTGAAGCTTTCTTT. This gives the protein CASSIGAGTGGTEAFF.

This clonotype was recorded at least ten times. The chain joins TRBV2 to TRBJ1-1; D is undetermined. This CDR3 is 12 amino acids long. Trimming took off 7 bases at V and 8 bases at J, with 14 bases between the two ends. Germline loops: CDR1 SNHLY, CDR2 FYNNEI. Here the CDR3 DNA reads TGTGCCAGCACCAGAATACAGTCCGAAGCTTTCTTT. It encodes CASTRIQSEAFF.

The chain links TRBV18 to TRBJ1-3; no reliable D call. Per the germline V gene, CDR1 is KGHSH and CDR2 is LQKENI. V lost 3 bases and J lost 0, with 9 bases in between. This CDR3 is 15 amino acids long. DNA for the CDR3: TGTGCCAGCTCACCGTTCGGCGTCTCTGGAAACACCATATATTTT. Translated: CASSPFGVSGNTIYF. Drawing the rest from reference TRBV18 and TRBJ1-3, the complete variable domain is NAGVMQNPRHLVRRRGQEARLRCSPMKGHSHVYWYRQLPEEGLKFMVYLQKENIIDESGMPKERFSAEFPKEGPSILRIQQVVRGDSAAYFCASSPFGVSGNTIYFGEGSWLTVV.

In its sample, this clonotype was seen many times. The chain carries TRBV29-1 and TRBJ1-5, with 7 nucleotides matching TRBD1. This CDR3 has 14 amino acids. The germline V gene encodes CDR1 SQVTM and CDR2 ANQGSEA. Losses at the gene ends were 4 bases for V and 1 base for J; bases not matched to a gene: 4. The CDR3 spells CSVAGGQSNQPQHF. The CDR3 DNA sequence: TGCAGCGTTGCAGGGGGGCAGAGCAATCAGCCCCAGCATTTT.

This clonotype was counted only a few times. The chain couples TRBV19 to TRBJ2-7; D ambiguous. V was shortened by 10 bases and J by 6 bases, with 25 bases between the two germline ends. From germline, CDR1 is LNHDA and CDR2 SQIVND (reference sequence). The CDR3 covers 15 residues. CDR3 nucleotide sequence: TGTGCCACCTCGACACCCCTTTCTCGTCTGGGCGAGCAGTACTTC. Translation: CATSTPLSRLGEQYF.

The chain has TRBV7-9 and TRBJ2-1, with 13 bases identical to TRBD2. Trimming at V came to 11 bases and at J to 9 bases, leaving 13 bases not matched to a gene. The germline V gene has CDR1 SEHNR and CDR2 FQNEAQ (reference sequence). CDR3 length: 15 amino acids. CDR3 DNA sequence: TGTGCCGTCAACCCCGGGACTAGCGGGAAGGGTGAGCAGTTCTTC. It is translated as CAVNPGTSGKGEQFF.

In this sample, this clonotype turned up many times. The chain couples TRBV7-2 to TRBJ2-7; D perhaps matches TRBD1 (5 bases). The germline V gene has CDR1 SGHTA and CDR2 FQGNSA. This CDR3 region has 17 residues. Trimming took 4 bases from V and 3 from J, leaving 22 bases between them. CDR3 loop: CASSSSFGRVGIYEQYF. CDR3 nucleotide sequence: TGTGCCAGCAGCTCCTCGTTCGGCAGGGTAGGCATCTACGAGCAGTACTTC.

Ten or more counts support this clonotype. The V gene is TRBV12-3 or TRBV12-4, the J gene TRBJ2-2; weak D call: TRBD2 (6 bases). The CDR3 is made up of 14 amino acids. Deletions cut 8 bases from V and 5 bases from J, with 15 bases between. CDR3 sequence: CASGREEVTGELFF. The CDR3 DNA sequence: TGTGCCAGCGGTAGGGAGGAAGTGACCGGGGAGCTGTTTTTT.

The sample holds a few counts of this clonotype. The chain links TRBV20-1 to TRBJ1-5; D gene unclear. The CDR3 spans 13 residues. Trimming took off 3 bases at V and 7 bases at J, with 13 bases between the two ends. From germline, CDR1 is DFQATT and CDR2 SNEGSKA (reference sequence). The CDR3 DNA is TGCAGTGCTAGTCCCGGTTTTGGGCAGCCCCAGCATTTT. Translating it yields CSASPGFGQPQHF.

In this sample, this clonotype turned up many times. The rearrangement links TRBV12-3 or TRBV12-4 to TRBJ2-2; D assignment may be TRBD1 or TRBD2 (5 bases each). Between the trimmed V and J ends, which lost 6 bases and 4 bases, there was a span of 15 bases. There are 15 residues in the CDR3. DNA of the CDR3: TGTGCCAGCAGGTGGGCAGGGAGTACCACCGGGGAGCTGTTTTTT. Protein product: CASRWAGSTTGELFF.

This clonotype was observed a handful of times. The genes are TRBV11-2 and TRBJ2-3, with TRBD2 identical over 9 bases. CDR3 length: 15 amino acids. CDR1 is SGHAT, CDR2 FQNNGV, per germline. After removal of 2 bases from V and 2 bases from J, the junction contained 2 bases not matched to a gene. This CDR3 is CASSLLAGITDTQYF. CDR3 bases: TGTGCCAGCAGCTTACTAGCGGGAATCACAGATACGCAGTATTTT.

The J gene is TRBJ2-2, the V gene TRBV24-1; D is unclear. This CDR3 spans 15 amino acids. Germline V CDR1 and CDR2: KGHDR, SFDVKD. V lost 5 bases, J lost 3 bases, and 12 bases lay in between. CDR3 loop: CATSGRTPDTGELFF. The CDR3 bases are TGTGCCACCAGTGGCAGAACCCCGGACACCGGGGAGCTGTTTTTT.

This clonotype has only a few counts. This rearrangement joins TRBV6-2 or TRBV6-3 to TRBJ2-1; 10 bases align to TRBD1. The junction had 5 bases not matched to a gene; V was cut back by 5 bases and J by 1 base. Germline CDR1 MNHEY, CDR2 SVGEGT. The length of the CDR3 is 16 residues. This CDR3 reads CASSPEDRGSYNEQFF. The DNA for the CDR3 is TGTGCCAGCAGTCCAGAGGACAGGGGGTCCTACAATGAGCAGTTCTTC.

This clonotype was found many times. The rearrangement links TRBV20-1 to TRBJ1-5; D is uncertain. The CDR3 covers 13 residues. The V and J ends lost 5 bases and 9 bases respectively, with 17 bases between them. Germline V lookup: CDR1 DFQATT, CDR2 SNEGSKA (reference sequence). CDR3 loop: CSARRTVITPQHF. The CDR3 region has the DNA TGCAGTGCTCGTCGGACGGTCATCACGCCCCAGCATTTT.

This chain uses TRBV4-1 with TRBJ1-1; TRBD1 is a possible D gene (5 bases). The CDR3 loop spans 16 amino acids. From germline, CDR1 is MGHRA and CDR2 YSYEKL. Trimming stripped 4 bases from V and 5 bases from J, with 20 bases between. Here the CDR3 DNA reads TGCGCCAGCAGCCCAGATCTGGGGGTGCGAGTAACTGAAGCTTTCTTT. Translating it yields CASSPDLGVRVTEAFF.

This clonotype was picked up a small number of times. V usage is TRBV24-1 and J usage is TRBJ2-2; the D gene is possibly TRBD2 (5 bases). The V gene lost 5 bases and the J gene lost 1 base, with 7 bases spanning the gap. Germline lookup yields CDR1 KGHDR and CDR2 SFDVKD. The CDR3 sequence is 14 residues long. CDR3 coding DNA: TGTGCCACCAGTGGGAGGTTGAACACCGGGGAGCTGTTTTTT. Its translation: CATSGRLNTGELFF.

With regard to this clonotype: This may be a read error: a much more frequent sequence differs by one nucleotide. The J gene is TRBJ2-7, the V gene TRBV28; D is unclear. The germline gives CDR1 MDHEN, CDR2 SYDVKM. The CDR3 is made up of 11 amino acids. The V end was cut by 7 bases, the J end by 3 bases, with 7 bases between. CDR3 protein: CASNADYEQYF. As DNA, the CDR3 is TGTGCCAGCAACGCAGACTACGAGCAGTACTTC.